This T cell receptor beta chain was identified during a study of early T cells in non-severe SARS-CoV-2 infection. Across the study: With bulk RNA from unsorted whole blood as input, sequencing yielded unpaired chains.

The sample holds a few counts of this clonotype. Researchers attached unique molecular identifiers to individual cDNA molecules. TCRdb reprocessed the 5' RACE reads with MiXCR, giving one entry per CDR3 protein. The sample consists of 100,000 to 120,000 distinct CDR3 sequences, around 12% of them appearing once. Trimming removed 6 bases at V and 4 bases at J, with 10 bases between. This CDR3 has 12 amino acids. CDR1 is DFQATT and CDR2 is SNEGSKA in the germline V gene (reference sequence). This sequence joins TRBV20-1 and TRBJ2-1; D may match TRBD1 or TRBD2 (5 bases each). The input for sequencing was whole blood, taken at baseline. The sequence was collected from an adult who was a healthcare worker with PCR-confirmed SARS-CoV-2 infection or an uninfected control (not recorded which). CDR3 in DNA: TGCAGTGCCCCCTGGGGGTACAATGAGCAGTTCTTC. This sequence encodes CSAPWGYNEQFF.